The subject of this entry is one T cell receptor beta chain. The CDR3 contains 15 residues. Germline lookup yields CDR1 SGHAT and CDR2 FQNNGV. V was clipped by 5 bases and J by 2 bases, with 15 bases between them. The data were taken from a study of early T cells in non-severe SARS-CoV-2 infection. MiXCR was run by TCRdb on the 5' RACE reads, yielding one entry per CDR3 protein. The profile shows roughly 86,000 distinct CDR3 sequences, roughly 14% of them singletons. Sequencing was performed on whole blood. The receptor comes from an adult who was a healthcare worker with PCR-confirmed SARS-CoV-2 infection or an uninfected control (not recorded which). The V call is TRBV11-2, the J call TRBJ2-5; possible D gene TRBD2, 5 bases. CDR3 DNA: TGTGCCAGCAGCCCTCCCGGGATTTGGCAAGAGACCCAGTACTTC. Its protein is CASSPPGIWQETQYF.